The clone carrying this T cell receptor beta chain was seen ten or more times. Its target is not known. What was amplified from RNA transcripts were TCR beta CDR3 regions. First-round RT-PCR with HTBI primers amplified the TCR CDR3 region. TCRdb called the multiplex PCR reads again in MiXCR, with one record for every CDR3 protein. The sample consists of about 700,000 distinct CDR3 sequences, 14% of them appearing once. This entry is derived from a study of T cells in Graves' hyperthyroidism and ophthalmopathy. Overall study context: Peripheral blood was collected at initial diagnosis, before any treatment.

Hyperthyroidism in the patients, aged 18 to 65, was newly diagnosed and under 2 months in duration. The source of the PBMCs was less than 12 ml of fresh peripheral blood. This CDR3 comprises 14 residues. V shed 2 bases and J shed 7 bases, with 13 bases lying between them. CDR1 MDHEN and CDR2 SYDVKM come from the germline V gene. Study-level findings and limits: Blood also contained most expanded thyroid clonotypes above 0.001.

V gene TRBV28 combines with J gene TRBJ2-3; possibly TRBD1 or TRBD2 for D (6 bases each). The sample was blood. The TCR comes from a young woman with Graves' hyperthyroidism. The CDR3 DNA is TGTGCCAGCAGTTTAACGGGGGCCCGGAATACGCAGTATTTT. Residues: CASSLTGARNTQYF.